Listed below are T cell receptor beta chains from one sample, sequenced in a study of monozygotic twins with inflammatory bowel disease. One entry per CDR3 protein, without DNA, is what TCRdb gives after re-calling the 5' RACE reads. In total, the table holds about 210,000 distinct CDR3 sequences. The source material was blood. The origin of the receptors is a human donor with ulcerative colitis or Crohn's disease, or a healthy co-twin of an affected twin (not recorded which). Both conserved end residues are part of each CDR3.

j_call v_call cdr3_aa
TRBJ2-3 TRBV3-1 CASSQDGGTTDTQYF
TRBJ2-1 TRBV5-1 CASSLGVGAYNEQFF
TRBJ2-5 TRBV6-2/TRBV6-3 CASNLRLASGGFGETQYF
TRBJ1-6 TRBV20-1 CSATETVPLHF
TRBJ1-1 TRBV7-2 CASSFSQGARTEAFF
TRBJ2-3 TRBV12-3/TRBV12-4 CASSLVGWTDTQYF
TRBJ1-1 TRBV25-1 CASTGLYTEAFF
TRBJ2-3 TRBV12-3/TRBV12-4 CASSLRQTSTDTQYF
TRBJ1-1 TRBV4-1 CASSLMEANTEAFF
TRBJ2-3 TRBV2 CASLAGVSTDTQYF
TRBJ1-5 TRBV7-9 CASSATSRGREGPQHF
TRBJ2-1 TRBV7-9 CATARTVNNEQFF
TRBJ1-1 TRBV15 CATSRRRVGTVNTEAFF
TRBJ2-7 TRBV2 CASSLRGSSTYEQYF
TRBJ1-1 TRBV12-3/TRBV12-4 CASSLQFRGPEAFF
TRBJ1-1 TRBV20-1 CSARDGTTQLLYTEAFF
TRBJ2-1 TRBV19 CASSPQGGSSYNEQFF
TRBJ2-7 TRBV5-1 CASSSRDGSYEQYF
TRBJ1-1 TRBV7-8 CASSLSGTVNTEAFF
TRBJ2-1 TRBV20-1 CSAEGGNSYNEQFF
TRBJ1-3 TRBV29-1 CSASAAGGFGNTIYF
TRBJ1-4 TRBV5-1 CASSVQSPGNEKLFF
TRBJ2-1 TRBV12-3/TRBV12-4 CASSFTRGSYNEQFF
TRBJ2-4 TRBV4-1 CASSLQGVENIQYF
TRBJ2-1 TRBV11-2 CASSLAGRPNEQFF
TRBJ1-1 TRBV12-3/TRBV12-4 CASRTRDGRNTEAFF
TRBJ2-1 TRBV28 CASSLTSGGYYNEQFF
TRBJ1-1 TRBV20-1 CSARKSQGLHTEAFF
TRBJ1-2 TRBV9 CASSVGSNIYGYTF
TRBJ1-4 TRBV9 CASSVGGWTADEKLFF
TRBJ1-5 TRBV19 CASSIRGQLRSQPQHF